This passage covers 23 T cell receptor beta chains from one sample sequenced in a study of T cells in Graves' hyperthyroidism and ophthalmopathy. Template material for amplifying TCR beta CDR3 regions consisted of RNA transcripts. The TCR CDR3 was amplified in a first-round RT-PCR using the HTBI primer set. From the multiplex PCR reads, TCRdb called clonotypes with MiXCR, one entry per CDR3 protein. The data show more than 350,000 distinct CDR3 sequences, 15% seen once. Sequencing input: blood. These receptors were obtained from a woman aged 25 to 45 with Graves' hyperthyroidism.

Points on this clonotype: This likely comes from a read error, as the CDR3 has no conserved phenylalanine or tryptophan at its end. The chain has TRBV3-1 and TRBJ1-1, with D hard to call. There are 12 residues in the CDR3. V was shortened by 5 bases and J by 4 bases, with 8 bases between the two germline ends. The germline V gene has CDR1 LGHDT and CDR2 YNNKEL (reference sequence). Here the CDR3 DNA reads TGTGCCAGCAGCACCCGTGGCACTGAAGCTTTCCTT. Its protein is CASSTRGTEAFL.

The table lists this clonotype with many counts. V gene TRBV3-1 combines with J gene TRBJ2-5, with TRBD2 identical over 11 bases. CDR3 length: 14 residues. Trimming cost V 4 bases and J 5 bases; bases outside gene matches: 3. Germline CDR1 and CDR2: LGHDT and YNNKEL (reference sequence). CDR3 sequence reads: CASSPIAGGETQYF. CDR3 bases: TGTGCCAGCAGCCCCATAGCGGGAGGGGAGACCCAGTACTTC.

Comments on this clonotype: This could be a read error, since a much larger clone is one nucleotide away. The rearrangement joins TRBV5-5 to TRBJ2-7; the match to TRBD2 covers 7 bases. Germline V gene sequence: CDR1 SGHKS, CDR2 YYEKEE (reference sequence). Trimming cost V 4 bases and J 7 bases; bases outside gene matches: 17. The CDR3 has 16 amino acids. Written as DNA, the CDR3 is TGTGCCAGCAGCCTACTAGCGTGGGGAGCAACAAATGAGCAGTACTTC. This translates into CASSLLAWGATNEQYF.

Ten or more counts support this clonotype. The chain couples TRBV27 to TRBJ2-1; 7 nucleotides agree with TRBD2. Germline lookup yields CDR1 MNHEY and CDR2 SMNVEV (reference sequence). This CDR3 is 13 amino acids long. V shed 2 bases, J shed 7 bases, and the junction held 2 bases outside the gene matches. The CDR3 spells CASSLGTKNEQFF. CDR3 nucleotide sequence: TGTGCCAGCAGTTTAGGGACTAAAAATGAGCAGTTCTTC.

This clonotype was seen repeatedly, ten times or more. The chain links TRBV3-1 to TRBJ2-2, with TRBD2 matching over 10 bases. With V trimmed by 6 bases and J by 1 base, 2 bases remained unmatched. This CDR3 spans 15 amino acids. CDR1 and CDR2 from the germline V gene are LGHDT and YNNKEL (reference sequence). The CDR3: CASRRTSGNTGELFF. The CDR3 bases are TGTGCCAGCAGGAGGACTAGCGGGAACACCGGGGAGCTGTTTTTT.

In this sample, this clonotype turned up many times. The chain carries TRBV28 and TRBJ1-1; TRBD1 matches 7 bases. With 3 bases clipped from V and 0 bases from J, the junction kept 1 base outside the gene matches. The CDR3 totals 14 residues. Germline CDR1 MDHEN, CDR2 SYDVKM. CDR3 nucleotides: TGTGCCAGCAGTTTCACAGGGGTGAACACTGAAGCTTTCTTT. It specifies CASSFTGVNTEAFF.

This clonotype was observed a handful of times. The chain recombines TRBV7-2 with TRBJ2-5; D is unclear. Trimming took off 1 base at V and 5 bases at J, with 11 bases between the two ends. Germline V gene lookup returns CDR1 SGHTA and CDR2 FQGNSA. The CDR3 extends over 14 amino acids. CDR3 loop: CASSLGSRAETQYF. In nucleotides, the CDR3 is TGTGCCAGCAGCTTAGGATCTAGGGCGGAGACCCAGTACTTC.

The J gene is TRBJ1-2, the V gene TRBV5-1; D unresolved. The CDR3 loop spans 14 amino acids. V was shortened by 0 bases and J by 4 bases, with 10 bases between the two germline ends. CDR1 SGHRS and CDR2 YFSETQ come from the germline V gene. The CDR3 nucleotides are TGCGCCAGCAGCTTGGGACAAGCCATCTATGGCTACACCTTC. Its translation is CASSLGQAIYGYTF.

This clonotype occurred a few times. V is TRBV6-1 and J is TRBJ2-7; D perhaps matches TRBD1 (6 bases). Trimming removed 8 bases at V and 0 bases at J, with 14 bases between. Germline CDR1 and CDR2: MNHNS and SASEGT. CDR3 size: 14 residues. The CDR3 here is CASSDSVSSYEQYF. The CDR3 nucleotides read TGTGCCAGCTCGGACAGTGTGAGCTCCTACGAGCAGTACTTC.

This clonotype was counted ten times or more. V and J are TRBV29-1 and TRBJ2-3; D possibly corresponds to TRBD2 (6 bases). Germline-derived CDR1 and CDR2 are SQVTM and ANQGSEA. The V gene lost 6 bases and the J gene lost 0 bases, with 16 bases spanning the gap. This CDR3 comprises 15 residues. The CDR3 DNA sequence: TGCAGCGTCACTCCCGGGACTTCTAGCACAGATACGCAGTATTTT. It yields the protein CSVTPGTSSTDTQYF.

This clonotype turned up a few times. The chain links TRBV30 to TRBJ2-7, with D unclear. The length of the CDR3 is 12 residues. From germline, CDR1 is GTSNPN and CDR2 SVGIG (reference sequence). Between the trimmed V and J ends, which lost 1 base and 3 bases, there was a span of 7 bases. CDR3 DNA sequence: TGTGCCTGGAGTGCCGACAACTACGAGCAGTACTTC. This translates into CAWSADNYEQYF.

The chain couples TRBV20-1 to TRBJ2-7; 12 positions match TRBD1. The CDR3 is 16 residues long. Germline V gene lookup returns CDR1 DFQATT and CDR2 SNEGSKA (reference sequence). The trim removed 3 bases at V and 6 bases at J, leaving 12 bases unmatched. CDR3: CSASRTVGDRGLEQYF. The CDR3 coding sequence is TGCAGTGCTAGTCGGACGGTTGGGGACAGGGGGCTCGAGCAGTACTTC.

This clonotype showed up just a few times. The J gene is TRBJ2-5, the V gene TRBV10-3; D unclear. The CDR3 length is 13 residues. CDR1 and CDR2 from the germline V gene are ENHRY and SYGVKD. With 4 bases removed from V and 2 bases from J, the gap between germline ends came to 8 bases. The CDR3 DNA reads TGTGCCATCAGTGTAAGGGAACAAGAGACCCAGTACTTC. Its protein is CAISVREQETQYF.

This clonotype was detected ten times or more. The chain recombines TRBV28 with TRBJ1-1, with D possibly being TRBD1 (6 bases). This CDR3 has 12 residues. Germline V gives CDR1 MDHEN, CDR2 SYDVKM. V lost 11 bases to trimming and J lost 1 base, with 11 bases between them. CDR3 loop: CAAQGGNTEAFF. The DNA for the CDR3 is TGTGCCGCACAGGGTGGGAACACTGAAGCTTTCTTT.

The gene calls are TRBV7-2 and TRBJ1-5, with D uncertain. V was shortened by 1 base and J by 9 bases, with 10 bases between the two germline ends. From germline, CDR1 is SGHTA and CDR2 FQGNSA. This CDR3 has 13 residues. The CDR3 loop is CASSLDDLGPQHF. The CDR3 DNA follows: TGTGCCAGCAGCTTAGACGACTTAGGGCCCCAGCATTTT.

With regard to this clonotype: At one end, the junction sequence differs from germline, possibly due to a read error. The CDR3 coding sequence is TGTGCCAGCATCATAGGACTTCCCGGGACTAGCGTAGCCTACAATGAGCAGTCCTTC. It specifies CASIIGLPGTSVAYNEQSF. J is TRBJ2-1 and V is TRBV2; 10 nucleotides align to TRBD2. This CDR3 spans 19 amino acids. Germline CDR1 and CDR2: SNHLY and FYNNEI.

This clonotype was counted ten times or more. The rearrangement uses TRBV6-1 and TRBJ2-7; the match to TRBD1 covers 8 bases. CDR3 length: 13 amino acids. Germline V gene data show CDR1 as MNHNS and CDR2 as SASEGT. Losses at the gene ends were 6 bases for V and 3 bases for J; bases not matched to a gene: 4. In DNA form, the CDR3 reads TGTGCCAGCAGCGGGGACAGGATCTACGAGCAGTACTTC. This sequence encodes CASSGDRIYEQYF.

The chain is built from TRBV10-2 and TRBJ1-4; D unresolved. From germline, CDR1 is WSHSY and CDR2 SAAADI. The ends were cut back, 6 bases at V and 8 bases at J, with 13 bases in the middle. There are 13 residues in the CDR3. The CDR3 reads CASRTREWEKLFF. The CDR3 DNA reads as TGCGCCAGCAGGACCCGTGAGTGGGAAAAACTGTTTTTT.

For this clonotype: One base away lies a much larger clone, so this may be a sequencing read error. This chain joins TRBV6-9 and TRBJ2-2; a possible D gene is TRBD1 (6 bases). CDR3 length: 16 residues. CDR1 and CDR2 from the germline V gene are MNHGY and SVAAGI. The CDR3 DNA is TGTGCCAGCAGTTACAATACAGGGCTGAACACCGGGGAGCTGCTTTTT. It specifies CASSYNTGLNTGELLF.

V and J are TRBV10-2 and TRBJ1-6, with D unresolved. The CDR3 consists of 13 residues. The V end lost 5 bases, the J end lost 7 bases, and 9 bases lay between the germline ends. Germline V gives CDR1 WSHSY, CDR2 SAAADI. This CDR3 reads CASSWSTNSPLHF. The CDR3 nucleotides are TGCGCCAGCAGTTGGTCTACGAATTCACCCCTCCACTTT.

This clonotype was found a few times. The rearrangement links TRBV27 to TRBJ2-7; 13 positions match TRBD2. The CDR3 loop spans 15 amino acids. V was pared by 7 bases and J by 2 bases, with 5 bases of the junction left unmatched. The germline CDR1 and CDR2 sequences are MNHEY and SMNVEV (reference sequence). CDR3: CASIGTSGEPYEQYF. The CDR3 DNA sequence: TGTGCCAGCATTGGGACTAGCGGGGAGCCCTACGAGCAGTACTTC.

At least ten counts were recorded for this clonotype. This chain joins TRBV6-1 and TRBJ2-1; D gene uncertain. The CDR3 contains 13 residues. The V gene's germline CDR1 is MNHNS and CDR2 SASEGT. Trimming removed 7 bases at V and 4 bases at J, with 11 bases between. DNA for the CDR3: TGTGCCAGCACGGAAGGGTTTTACAATGAGCAGTTCTTC. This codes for CASTEGFYNEQFF.

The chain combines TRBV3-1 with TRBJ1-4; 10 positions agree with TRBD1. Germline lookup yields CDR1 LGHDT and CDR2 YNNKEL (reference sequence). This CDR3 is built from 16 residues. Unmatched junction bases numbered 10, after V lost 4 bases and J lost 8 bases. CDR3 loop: CASSPRPGTGVEKLFF. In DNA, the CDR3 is TGTGCCAGCAGCCCTCGGCCCGGGACAGGGGTGGAAAAACTGTTTTTT.